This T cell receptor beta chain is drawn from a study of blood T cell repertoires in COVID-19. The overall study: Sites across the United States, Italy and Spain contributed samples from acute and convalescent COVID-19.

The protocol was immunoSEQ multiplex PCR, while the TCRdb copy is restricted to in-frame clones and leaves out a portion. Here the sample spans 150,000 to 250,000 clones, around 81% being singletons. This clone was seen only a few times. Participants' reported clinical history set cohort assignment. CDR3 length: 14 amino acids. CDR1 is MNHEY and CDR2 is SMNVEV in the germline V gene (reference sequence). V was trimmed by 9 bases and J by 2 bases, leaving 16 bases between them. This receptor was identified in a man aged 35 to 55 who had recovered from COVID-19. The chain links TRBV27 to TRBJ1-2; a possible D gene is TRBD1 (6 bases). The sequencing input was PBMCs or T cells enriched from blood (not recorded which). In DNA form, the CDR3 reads TGTGCCAGTAAAACAGGGATCCAAAACTATGGCTACACCTTC. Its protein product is CASKTGIQNYGYTF.